The 9 T cell receptor beta chains given below trace back to one sample, sequenced in a study of T cells after yellow fever vaccination (dated by TCRdb to between 2019 and 2020). Sample treatment or condition, as interpreted from the label and publication: live attenuated yellow fever vaccine strain. Libraries came from 5' RACE. TCRdb records Illumina HiSeq 2500 as the sequencer. The raw public data were reprocessed by TCRdb itself: fastp quality trimming at Q25, MiXCR clonotype calling, in-frame beta chains only. A single entry per CDR3 protein holds the most common genes and DNA from its merged rows. This sample gives 300,000 to 400,000 distinct CDR3 sequences in total; roughly 8.6% of them show up just once. Of the sample, about 16% is held by the ten largest clones. Sequencing used PBMCs, obtained around 45 days after the first yellow fever vaccination. The receptors derive from a man aged 18 to 35 who received the YFV17D yellow fever vaccine.

This chain uses TRBV27 with TRBJ2-7; D possibly corresponds to TRBD1 (7 bases). Germline CDR1 MNHEY, CDR2 SMNVEV (reference sequence). V lost 4 bases and J lost 7, with 17 bases in between. The CDR3 covers 14 residues. In DNA form, the CDR3 reads TGTGCCAGCAGTTGGGCAGGGGGGATCACGGAGCAGTACTTC. The encoded protein is CASSWAGGITEQYF.

In this sample, this clonotype turned up a few times. The chain has TRBV10-3 and TRBJ2-5, with D possibly matching TRBD2 (6 bases). V gave up 10 bases and J gave up 4 bases, with 10 bases separating them. Germline V lookup: CDR1 ENHRY, CDR2 SYGVKD. This CDR3 has 11 amino acids. CDR3 region: CATGVGETQYF. In nucleotides, the CDR3 is TGTGCCACGGGAGTGGGAGAGACCCAGTACTTC.

This clonotype has a handful of counts. The chain is built from TRBV5-5 and TRBJ1-4; D not resolved. The V and J ends lost 3 bases and 5 bases respectively, with 8 bases between them. CDR1 is SGHKS, CDR2 YYEKEE, per germline (reference sequence). The CDR3 sequence is 13 residues long. This chain's CDR3 is CASSSAQNEKLFF. CDR3 DNA sequence: TGTGCCAGCAGCTCCGCTCAAAATGAAAAACTGTTTTTT.

Only a few counts were recorded for this clonotype. The chain has TRBV5-1 and TRBJ2-3; D ambiguous. This CDR3 has 14 amino acids. Trimming took 0 bases from V and 4 from J, leaving 9 bases between them. Germline assignment: CDR1 SGHRS and CDR2 YFSETQ. The CDR3 DNA reads TGCGCCAGCAGCTTGGGTCAGGAAGCAGATACGCAGTATTTT. Translation gives CASSLGQEADTQYF.

The chain's CDR3 is CASSLYGDLTGELFF. CDR3 DNA: TGCGCCAGCAGCTTGTACGGGGATTTAACCGGGGAGCTGTTTTTT. This chain connects TRBV5-1 to TRBJ2-2; perhaps TRBD2 as D (5 bases). V gave up 1 base and J gave up 5 bases, with 12 bases separating them. Germline V gene sequence: CDR1 SGHRS, CDR2 YFSETQ. This CDR3 contains 15 residues. Looking up the rest from reference TRBV5-1 and TRBJ2-2 gives the full variable domain: KAGVTQTPRYLIKTRGQQVTLSCSPISGHRSVSWYQQTPGQGLQFLFEYFSETQRNKGNFPGRFSGRQFSNSRSEMNVSTLELGDSALYLCASSLYGDLTGELFFGEGSRLTVL.

The chain employs TRBV15 and TRBJ2-2; 9 bases match TRBD2. The V gene's germline CDR1 is LNHNV and CDR2 YYDKDF (reference sequence). V was clipped by 5 bases and J by 3 bases; unmatched bases: 4. This CDR3 comprises 15 residues. The CDR3 nucleotides read TGTGCCACCAGCCTCAAGCGGGGGGACACCGGGGAGCTGTTTTTT. It specifies CATSLKRGDTGELFF.

The chain recombines TRBV5-1 with TRBJ2-1, with D possibly matching TRBD2 (6 bases). The CDR3 spans 15 residues. Deletions cut 8 bases from V and 1 base from J, with 16 bases between. CDR1 is SGHRS and CDR2 is YFSETQ in the germline V gene. CDR3 sequence reads: CASRRSAGSYNEQFF. The CDR3 nucleotides read TGCGCCAGTAGGCGTTCGGCGGGGTCCTACAATGAGCAGTTCTTC.

This chain joins TRBV7-9 and TRBJ1-6; D is ambiguous. The CDR3 has 13 residues. The ends were cut back, 8 bases at V and 4 bases at J, with 9 bases in the middle. CDR1 and CDR2 from the germline V gene are SEHNR and FQNEAQ (reference sequence). DNA of the CDR3: TGTGCCAGCGGAATAGGGTATAATTCACCCCTCCACTTT. Translation: CASGIGYNSPLHF.

The chain employs TRBV7-9 and TRBJ2-2; possible D gene TRBD2, 5 bases. This CDR3 region has 14 residues. Per germline, CDR1 SEHNR and CDR2 FQNEAQ (reference sequence). V was trimmed by 7 bases and J by 0 bases, leaving 9 bases between them. The CDR3 here is CASTGTANTGELFF. As DNA, the CDR3 is TGTGCCAGCACGGGAACGGCGAACACCGGGGAGCTGTTTTTT.